Presented here are 28 T cell receptor beta chains from one specimen sequenced in a study of shared clonotypes between healthy human individuals. Repertoires were generated with immunoSEQ multiplex PCR, while TCRdb's copy carries only in-frame clones and drops some. The sample lists approximately 720,000 clones; less than 80% were seen once. Sequencing was carried out using memory CD4+ T cells sorted from blood. Regarding subset: CD45RA-negative fraction. The receptors originated from a woman in her twenties or thirties in good health.

This clone was seen just once. The chain carries TRBV11-2 and TRBJ2-5; 11 positions match TRBD1. The CDR3 has 16 amino acids. Unmatched junction bases numbered 9, after V lost 5 bases and J lost 4 bases. In germline, CDR1 is SGHAT, CDR2 FQNNGV. Here the CDR3 reads CASSLGGQGVRETQYF. CDR3 DNA sequence: TGTGCCAGCAGCCTAGGGGGACAGGGGGTGAGAGAGACCCAGTACTTC.

CDR3 in amino acids: CASSPRLAGNSYEQYF. CDR3 in DNA: TGTGCCAGCAGTCCTAGACTAGCGGGGAACTCCTACGAGCAGTACTTC. The chain carries TRBV27 and TRBJ2-7; 11 nucleotides line up with TRBD2. Trimming took 5 bases from V and 0 from J; bases not matched to a gene: 6. The CDR3 is made up of 16 amino acids. Germline V gene lookup returns CDR1 MNHEY and CDR2 SMNVEV (reference sequence).

As concerns this clone: At one boundary the junction diverges from the germline segment, which might be a read error. CDR3 sequence: CASSQTNSGSMF. Written as DNA, the CDR3 is TGTGCCAGCAGCCAAACGAATAGCGGGAGTATGTTC. The V and J genes are TRBV11-2 and TRBJ2-7, with TRBD2 identical over 9 bases. The germline CDR1 and CDR2 sequences are SGHAT and FQNNGV. CDR3 length: 12 amino acids. Full variable domain (missing parts from reference TRBV11-2 and TRBJ2-7): EAGVAQSPRYKIIEKRQSVAFWCNPISGHATLYWYQQILGQGPKLLIQFQNNGVVDDSQLPKDRFSAERLKGVDSTLKIQPAKLEDSAVYLCASSQTNSGSMFGPGTRLTVT.

The chain combines TRBV21-1 with TRBJ1-2. TRBV21-1 is a pseudogene locus. The CDR3 sequence is 14 residues long. CDR3 region: CASSTRRGNYGYTF. The DNA of the CDR3 is TGTGCCAGCAGCACCAGGAGAGGTAACTATGGCTACACCTTC.

This clone was seen only a few times. The rearrangement links TRBV10-1 to TRBJ1-1; D is undetermined. CDR1 is WNHNN and CDR2 is SYGVQD in the germline V gene (reference sequence). CDR3 length: 13 residues. V lost 8 bases, J lost 3 bases, and 13 bases lay in between. CDR3 bases: TGCGCCAGCCAAGGGAGTATCTACACTGAAGCTTTCTTT. Translated: CASQGSIYTEAFF.

This clone was detected only a few times. The chain carries TRBV18 and TRBJ1-3, with no clear D. The ends were cut back, 2 bases at V and 8 bases at J, with 4 bases in the middle. The germline V gene encodes CDR1 KGHSH and CDR2 LQKENI. The CDR3 runs to 11 residues. The CDR3 spells CASSPGDTIYF. As DNA, the CDR3 is TGTGCCAGCTCACCAGGGGACACCATATATTTT. The full variable domain, in which reference TRBV18 and TRBJ1-3 provide the parts outside the CDR3, is NAGVMQNPRHLVRRRGQEARLRCSPMKGHSHVYWYRQLPEEGLKFMVYLQKENIIDESGMPKERFSAEFPKEGPSILRIQQVVRGDSAAYFCASSPGDTIYFGEGSWLTVV.

The chain combines TRBV5-1 with TRBJ2-1, with TRBD1 identical over 9 bases. The CDR3 length is 16 residues. Germline lookup yields CDR1 SGHRS and CDR2 YFSETQ. The V segment lost 4 bases and the J segment 15 bases; nucleotides outside the gene matches: 20. CDR3: CASSPNPQATGTGTFF. CDR3 coding DNA: TGCGCCAGCAGCCCGAACCCGCAAGCAACCGGGACAGGGACGTTCTTC.

This chain connects TRBV11-2 to TRBJ1-6; a weak D match, TRBD1 (6 bases). V was trimmed by 2 bases and J by 7 bases, leaving 12 bases between them. The germline V gene encodes CDR1 SGHAT and CDR2 FQNNGV. The CDR3 has 15 residues. The CDR3: CASSLNRVANSPLHF. CDR3 nucleotide sequence: TGTGCCAGCAGCTTAAACAGGGTGGCGAATTCACCCCTCCACTTT.

Concerning this clone itself: Other nucleotide sequences in the sample specify the same CDR3. V gene TRBV2 combines with J gene TRBJ2-2; perhaps D is TRBD1 or TRBD2 (5 bases each). Germline CDR1 reads SNHLY; CDR2 reads FYNNEI. The CDR3 has 15 residues. Trimming took off 6 bases at V and 0 bases at J, with 11 bases between the two ends. In DNA, the CDR3 is TGTGCCAGCAGGACCGGGACCGCGAACACCGGGGAGCTGTTTTTT. Its translation is CASRTGTANTGELFF.

This clone was recorded many times. The chain couples TRBV7-3 to TRBJ2-3; D gene uncertain. Deletions cut 2 bases from V and 2 bases from J, with 11 bases between. Germline-derived CDR1 and CDR2 are SGHTA and FQGTGA. CDR3 length equals 15 residues. CDR3 amino acids: CASSLLSLSTDTQYF. The CDR3 coding sequence is TGTGCCAGCAGCTTATTATCACTTTCCACAGATACGCAGTATTTT.

This rearrangement joins TRBV18 to TRBJ1-5; D is perhaps TRBD1 (6 bases). The CDR3 totals 13 residues. Per germline, CDR1 KGHSH and CDR2 LQKENI. V was pared by 5 bases and J by 6 bases, with 11 bases between. In nucleotides, the CDR3 is TGTGCCAGCTCAGAACAGGGCAGTCAGCCCCAGCATTTT. Protein: CASSEQGSQPQHF.

The rearrangement joins TRBV27 to TRBJ2-7, with D perhaps assigned TRBD1 or TRBD2 (5 bases each). The CDR3 is made up of 14 amino acids. Trimming stripped 4 bases from V and 2 bases from J, with 12 bases between. Germline CDR1 reads MNHEY; CDR2 reads SMNVEV (reference sequence). CDR3 region: CASSSLGVPYEQYF. CDR3 in DNA: TGTGCCAGCAGTTCTCTGGGGGTCCCCTACGAGCAGTACTTC.

The gene calls are TRBV5-4 and TRBJ2-7; TRBD1 might be the D (6 bases). V shed 4 bases and J shed 1 base, with 9 bases lying between them. Looked up from germline, CDR1 is SGHNT and CDR2 is YYREEE (reference sequence). This CDR3 is built from 13 residues. The CDR3 loop reads CASSPQGSYEQYF. The CDR3 nucleotides read TGTGCCAGCAGCCCACAGGGTTCCTACGAGCAGTACTTC.

The chain recombines TRBV7-8 with TRBJ2-1, with TRBD2 as a possible D gene (5 bases). V lost 5 bases and J 3 bases, leaving 14 bases between the germline ends. The germline gives CDR1 SGHVS, CDR2 FQNEAQ. The CDR3 loop spans 15 amino acids. The CDR3: CASSAGSVNYNEQFF. In nucleotides, the CDR3 is TGTGCCAGCAGCGCCGGTAGCGTAAACTACAATGAGCAGTTCTTC. Drawing the rest from reference TRBV7-8 and TRBJ2-1, the complete variable domain is GAGVSQSPRYKVAKRGQDVALRCDPISGHVSLFWYQQALGQGPEFLTYFQNEAQLDKSGLPSDRFFAERPEGSVSTLKIQRTQQEDSAVYLCASSAGSVNYNEQFFGPGTRLTVL.

The chain employs TRBV28 and TRBJ2-3; D assignment may be TRBD1 or TRBD2 (6 bases each). The CDR3 consists of 12 residues. V lost 5 bases and J 4 bases, leaving 7 bases between the germline ends. Germline CDR1 MDHEN, CDR2 SYDVKM. The DNA for the CDR3 is TGTGCCAGCAGTCGGGGGCCAGATACGCAGTATTTT. Protein product: CASSRGPDTQYF.

This chain uses TRBV2 with TRBJ2-5; 11 positions match TRBD2. Unmatched junction bases numbered 3, after V lost 6 bases and J lost 3 bases. The germline gives CDR1 SNHLY, CDR2 FYNNEI. CDR3 length: 14 residues. CDR3 sequence: CASRGLAVKETQYF. The DNA of the CDR3 is TGTGCCAGCAGGGGACTAGCGGTTAAAGAGACCCAGTACTTC.

The chain recombines TRBV7-9 with TRBJ2-1; 8 bases align to TRBD2. This CDR3 is built from 16 residues. Germline V CDR1 and CDR2: SEHNR, FQNEAQ (reference sequence). After removal of 1 base from V and 0 bases from J, the junction contained 2 bases not matched to a gene. The CDR3 DNA follows: TGTGCCAGCAGCTTAGGCGGGGGGAACTCCTACAATGAGCAGTTCTTC. The encoded protein is CASSLGGGNSYNEQFF.

Only one count was recorded for this clone. This sample includes further DNA sequences coding for the same CDR3. This sequence joins TRBV5-1 and TRBJ2-3, with no clear D. Trimming cost V 4 bases and J 0 bases, with 12 bases left between them. Germline V gives CDR1 SGHRS, CDR2 YFSETQ. This CDR3 is 15 amino acids long. The CDR3 DNA reads TGCGCCAGCAGCCTAGTCGCGACTAGCACAGATACGCAGTATTTT. This encodes CASSLVATSTDTQYF.

This chain joins TRBV18 and TRBJ2-7; the D gene is possibly TRBD2 (6 bases). Trimming removed 6 bases at V and 4 bases at J, with 22 bases between. The CDR3 sequence is 16 residues long. CDR1 is KGHSH, CDR2 LQKENI, per germline. DNA for the CDR3: TGTGCCAGCTCCGAGTCCCGGGGGATTATTAGTTACGAGCAGTACTTC. The encoded protein is CASSESRGIISYEQYF.

J is TRBJ1-4 and V is TRBV7-9; no reliable D call. This CDR3 region has 19 residues. Germline V gene lookup returns CDR1 SEHNR and CDR2 FQNEAQ (reference sequence). The ends were cut back, 3 bases at V and 3 bases at J, with 23 bases in the middle. The DNA of the CDR3 is TGTGCCAGCAGCTTCATTAATCAGGCCTACGGTGCACCTAATGAAAAACTGTTTTTT. It specifies CASSFINQAYGAPNEKLFF.

This clone was detected many times. The CDR3 sequence: CASSLGDTSNQPQHF. The CDR3 nucleotides are TGTGCCAGCAGCTTAGGGGATACTAGCAATCAGCCCCAGCATTTT. The chain has TRBV11-2 and TRBJ1-5, with D unresolved. The V and J ends lost 1 base and 0 bases respectively, with 7 bases between them. The CDR3 length is 15 residues. Germline V gene data show CDR1 as SGHAT and CDR2 as FQNNGV.

This chain links TRBV11-2 with TRBJ2-3; 9 bases fit TRBD2. Germline loops: CDR1 SGHAT, CDR2 FQNNGV. Trimming at V came to 5 bases and at J to 1 base, leaving 16 bases not matched to a gene. The CDR3 is 19 residues long. The CDR3 DNA is TGTGCCAGCAGCCGTCTTGAAGAGATGCTAGCGGGACGCACAGATACGCAGTATTTT. This sequence encodes CASSRLEEMLAGRTDTQYF.

The genes are TRBV4-1 and TRBJ2-1; perhaps TRBD2 as D (5 bases). Germline V gene data show CDR1 as MGHRA and CDR2 as YSYEKL. Trimming pared 0 bases from V and 8 bases from J, leaving 17 bases between. The CDR3 is 16 residues long. The CDR3 DNA reads as TGCGCCAGCAGCCAAGATCTGGTAGTCCGGGGTGATGAGCAGTTCTTC. Protein sequence: CASSQDLVVRGDEQFF.

The chain combines TRBV5-1 with TRBJ2-7, with TRBD2 identical over 12 bases. This CDR3 comprises 15 residues. V dropped 4 bases and J dropped 4; count of bases not matched to a gene: 6. Germline CDR1 SGHRS, CDR2 YFSETQ. DNA for the CDR3: TGCGCCAGCAGCCAGACTAGCGGGAGATATTACGAGCAGTACTTC. This sequence encodes CASSQTSGRYYEQYF. Full variable domain (rest looked up from reference TRBV5-1 and TRBJ2-7): KAGVTQTPRYLIKTRGQQVTLSCSPISGHRSVSWYQQTPGQGLQFLFEYFSETQRNKGNFPGRFSGRQFSNSRSEMNVSTLELGDSALYLCASSQTSGRYYEQYFGPGTRLTVT.

The chain has TRBV28 and TRBJ1-2; no definite D call. The CDR3 covers 14 residues. CDR1 is MDHEN, CDR2 SYDVKM, per germline. Trimming pared 5 bases from V and 4 bases from J, leaving 14 bases between. Here the CDR3 DNA reads TGTGCCAGCAGTCCCCGGGAGGACTTCTATGGCTACACCTTC. This translates into CASSPREDFYGYTF.

The chain couples TRBV2 to TRBJ2-7; 7 bases are a match to TRBD1. In germline, CDR1 is SNHLY, CDR2 FYNNEI. With 6 bases clipped from V and 0 bases from J, the junction kept 20 bases outside the gene matches. The CDR3 covers 19 residues. The CDR3 nucleotides are TGTGCCAGCAGCATTCCCCGAATCTGGACAGGTCAGAGCTCCTACGAGCAGTACTTC. It specifies CASSIPRIWTGQSSYEQYF.

The V gene is TRBV5-1, the J gene TRBJ1-1; the match to TRBD1 covers 7 bases. Germline CDR1 is SGHRS and CDR2 is YFSETQ. This CDR3 comprises 15 residues. With 0 bases clipped from V and 1 base from J, the junction kept 3 bases outside the gene matches. CDR3 sequence (DNA): TGCGCCAGCAGCTTGGTACAGGGGAGGAACACTGAAGCTTTCTTT. Protein product: CASSLVQGRNTEAFF.

The chain carries TRBV19 and TRBJ2-2, with TRBD2 matching 14 bases. CDR1 and CDR2 from the germline V gene are LNHDA and SQIVND (reference sequence). The CDR3 loop spans 15 amino acids. Trimming cost V 9 bases and J 4 bases; bases outside gene matches: 4. The CDR3 DNA is TGTGCCAGCCACGGACTAGCGGGAGGCACCGGGGAGCTGTTTTTT. Translation: CASHGLAGGTGELFF.